This TCR beta chain was recovered during a study of T-cell reconstitution after alpha-beta-depleted transplantation in children. The V and J ends lost 5 bases and 7 bases respectively, with 9 bases between them. The CDR3 totals 13 residues. Ten or more counts support this clonotype. Preparation of the TCRbeta library used unique molecular identifiers. MiXCR, applied by TCRdb to the PCR reads, yields one record per CDR3 protein. Of some 240,000 distinct CDR3 sequences in the sample, over 9.5% were seen once. This TCR came from a human donor who donated a stem cell graft to a child with SCID. This sequence joins TRBV12-3 or TRBV12-4 and TRBJ1-6; D unclear. The input for sequencing was PBMCs from the stem cell graft donor, taken from the stem cell graft. CDR3 protein: CASSTGLNSPLHF. CDR3 nucleotide sequence: TGTGCCAGCAGTACGGGCCTCAATTCACCCCTCCACTTT.